The clone carrying this T cell receptor (beta chain) has a single count. This sample was taken from a study of shared clonotypes between healthy human individuals. Study-level information: Sampling drew on donors who were a couple of women and a few men aged 18 to 49. CD4 naive and memory got three plates each, CD8 naive two, CD8 memory one.

The V and J ends lost 3 bases and 2 bases, in that order; junction bases with no gene match: 5. The germline gives CDR1 SGHNT, CDR2 YENEEA. This CDR3 comprises 15 residues. For every subset, genomic DNA was evenly distributed across several immunoSEQ plates. Data came from immunoSEQ multiplex PCR; TCRdb stores just in-frame clones and leaves some out. Found here are about 1 million clones, more than 60% of them singletons; the top ten hold nearly 1.5%. The TCR comes from a man younger than 35 in good health. The specimen was memory CD4+ T cells sorted from blood. Sample subset: CD45RA-negative fraction. The V and J genes are TRBV11-3 and TRBJ2-5; TRBD1 matches at 8 bases. The CDR3 region has the DNA TGTGCCAGCAGCTTTGGACAGGGCCCTCAAGAGACCCAGTACTTC. This encodes CASSFGQGPQETQYF.